This TCR beta chain appears in the sequencing data of a study of blood T cells in healthy people across ages. Findings and limits, study-wide: Significant beta diversity loss was already apparent by age around 36, declining roughly linearly.

A remark on this clonotype: What it recognizes is unknown.

Germline CDR1 reads MNHNY; CDR2 reads SVGAGI (reference sequence). This CDR3 spans 16 amino acids. Trimming removed 6 bases from V and 1 base from J; junction bases left unmatched: 11. A second PCR of roughly 7 to 11 cycles used a sample-barcoded 5' primer and a J-beta primer mix. Each CDR3 protein is one row after TCRdb ran MiXCR on the 5' RACE reads. The sample records about a million distinct CDR3 sequences, approximately 38% being singletons. This TCR came from a man between 18 and 35 years old in good health. Specimen: blood. The V and J genes are TRBV6-6 and TRBJ2-5; 7 nucleotides align to TRBD1. The CDR3 here is CASRVNRGSFQETQYF. In DNA form, the CDR3 reads TGTGCCAGCAGGGTTAACAGGGGAAGTTTCCAAGAGACCCAGTACTTC.